This TCR beta chain was sequenced during a study of T-cell memory formation after mild COVID-19. Whole-study results and caveats: The CD4+ clones that contracted clustered mainly within CM and EM, and the CD8+ clones concentrated in EMRA. Clones that shrank (day 15 to 85) were balanced CD4/CD8, whereas later expanders leaned CD4+.

This clonotype came up many times. As yet, its antigen is unknown. After 5'RACE with constant-segment primers, TCR alpha and TCR beta cDNA libraries carrying sample barcodes and UMIs were obtained. Using its own MiXCR run on the 5' RACE reads, TCRdb lists one record per CDR3 protein. The repertoire holds approximately 480,000 distinct CDR3 sequences, over 15% seen once, with 10% to 15% in the top ten. Trimming left V 4 bases short and J 6 bases short, with 11 bases between. CDR3 length equals 13 residues. Germline V lookup: CDR1 LNHDA, CDR2 SQIVND (reference sequence). The clonotype was recovered from an adult woman who had mild COVID-19 (a few samples of this study predate the infection). Cell type and time point are not known. The sequenced material came from PBMCs or a T cell subset sorted from them (not recorded which). The rearrangement joins TRBV19 to TRBJ2-3; maybe TRBD2 (6 bases). For the CDR3, the DNA is TGTGCCAGTAGTAGGGGACTGTCGGATACGCAGTATTTT. Its protein is CASSRGLSDTQYF. Together with reference TRBV19 and TRBJ2-3, the CDR3 gives the full variable domain: DGGITQSPKYLFRKEGQNVTLSCEQNLNHDAMYWYRQDPGQGLRLIYYSQIVNDFQKGDIAEGYSVSREKKESFPLTVTSAQKNPTAFYLCASSRGLSDTQYFGPGTRLTVL.